Sequencing of this T cell receptor beta chain was carried out in a study of blood T cell repertoires in COVID-19. Germline CDR1 is SGHRS and CDR2 is YFSETQ. V lost 7 bases and J lost 4, with 20 bases in between. There are 15 residues in the CDR3. Source study methods: Estimation of nucleated cell counts relied on the amplification of reference gene primers. Some clones are missing from TCRdb's copy, which holds only in-frame ones; the method was immunoSEQ multiplex PCR. V and J calls and clone size are as listed in that table; D and trimming were resolved from the DNA. This sample carries fewer than 300,000 clones, 88% of them seen once, and the ten largest clones take about 4.1%.

This sequence was found in a man between 60 and 75 years old who had recovered from COVID-19. Sequencing input: peripheral blood. The chain carries TRBV5-1 and TRBJ1-1; maybe TRBD1 (5 bases). CDR3 in DNA: TGCGCCAGCTCTCTCGGAGGGGCACTGGGCACTGAAGCTTTCTTT. As protein: CASSLGGALGTEAFF.